This entry is about one TCR beta chain. These data come from a study of shared clonotypes between healthy human individuals. Clones were read by immunoSEQ multiplex PCR, and TCRdb kept only the in-frame ones, dropping some. Altogether under 2.5 million clones are present, around 92% being singletons, with the ten largest covering 0.37%. The TCR comes from a man aged 18 to 30 in good health. Some clones in this sample may be carry-over from other donors' samples. Sequencing used naive CD4+ T cells from PBMCs. The subset denotes: CD45RA+ positively selected.

Here the CDR3 DNA reads TGCAGCGTTCTCCCCGGACAGGGATACTACGAGCAGTACTTC. Its protein product is CSVLPGQGYYEQYF. J is TRBJ2-7 and V is TRBV29-1, with 8 nucleotides matching TRBD1. V was clipped by 5 bases and J by 3 bases; unmatched bases: 9. CDR1 is SQVTM, CDR2 ANQGSEA, per germline. The CDR3 totals 14 residues.